Below are 5 T cell receptor beta chains sequenced from a single sample in a study of PD-L1 blockade in urothelial cancer. Sequenced by immunoSEQ multiplex PCR; TCRdb stores in-frame clones only, minus some. The table lists roughly 100,000 clones, over 65% of them singletons, with 8.4% in the top ten. Time point specified: peripheral blood 6 weeks after treatment start. Sequenced material: PBMCs, taken around atezolizumab (anti-PD-L1) treatment. These receptors came from a man aged 70-80 years with urothelial cancer.

The genes are TRBV10-3 and TRBJ2-3, with TRBD2 matching over 8 bases. V lost 7 bases and J lost 2; bases outside the gene matches: 11. The CDR3 has 16 amino acids. Per germline, CDR1 ENHRY and CDR2 SYGVKD. CDR3 DNA: TGTGCCATCACCCAATCGGGACTAGATGTCACAGATACGCAGTATTTT. Its protein product is CAITQSGLDVTDTQYF.

This chain joins TRBV5-1 and TRBJ1-1; TRBD1 matches 9 bases. Trimming removed 0 bases from V and 3 bases from J; junction bases left unmatched: 9. The germline gives CDR1 SGHRS, CDR2 YFSETQ. The CDR3 consists of 17 residues. The DNA of the CDR3 is TGCGCCAGCAGCTTGGTGGGGGGGACAGGGTTGGACACTGAAGCTTTCTTT. Protein sequence: CASSLVGGTGLDTEAFF.

The chain links TRBV13 to TRBJ2-2; D is perhaps TRBD1 (5 bases). The V end lost 3 bases, the J end lost 2 bases, and 10 bases lay between the germline ends. CDR3 length equals 15 residues. Germline CDR1 reads PRHDT; CDR2 reads FYEKMQ (reference sequence). CDR3 bases: TGTGCCAGCAGCTTTCCCCAGGGAAACACCGGGGAGCTGTTTTTT. Translation: CASSFPQGNTGELFF.

The chain uses TRBV11-2 and TRBJ1-4, with TRBD1 matching 9 bases. J gave up 8 bases and V 8 bases, and 6 bases lay outside the gene matches. CDR1 and CDR2 from the germline V gene are SGHAT and FQNNGV. The CDR3 length is 13 residues. The CDR3 protein is CASGQGLSEKLFF. The CDR3 nucleotides read TGTGCCAGCGGACAGGGGTTGAGCGAAAAACTGTTTTTT.

The J gene is TRBJ2-7, the V gene TRBV6-6; tentatively, D is TRBD1 (5 bases). Germline loops: CDR1 MNHNY, CDR2 SVGAGI (reference sequence). V gave up 2 bases and J gave up 9 bases, with 11 bases separating them. This CDR3 contains 12 residues. CDR3 region: CASSYIRGGQYF. DNA for the CDR3: TGTGCCAGCAGTTACATTAGGGGCGGGCAGTACTTC.